This T cell receptor beta chain was profiled in a study of Graves' ophthalmopathy and Graves' hyperthyroidism. Whole-study findings and limits: For separating ophthalmopathy from stable hyperthyroidism, a 13-signature model gave 87.88% sensitivity and roughly 83% specificity. Blood also contained most of the expanded thyroid clonotypes above 0.001 frequency.

The CDR3 covers 14 residues. Trimming cost V 1 base and J 6 bases, with 12 bases left between them. The germline gives CDR1 SGHTA, CDR2 FQGNSA. Orbital computed tomography, thyroid ultrasound, TRAb, serum thyroxine and clinical symptoms formed the basis of diagnosis. Using RNA transcripts, the TCR beta CDR3 regions were amplified. Amplification began with first-round RT-PCR using HTBI primers, then second-round multiplex PCR was performed. TCRdb redid the calling of the multiplex PCR reads with MiXCR, one entry per CDR3 protein. This table holds approximately 210,000 distinct CDR3 sequences, 20% to 25% found once. This clonotype was recorded many times. Its antigen is as yet unknown.

This TCR was sampled from a woman in her forties or fifties with Graves' ophthalmopathy. The rearrangement joins TRBV7-2 to TRBJ1-2, with D maybe TRBD1 (6 bases). Material: peripheral blood. In nucleotides, the CDR3 is TGTGCCAGCAGCTTAGACAGGGCATATGATGGCTACACCTTC. This translates into CASSLDRAYDGYTF. The entire variable domain, with the rest obtained from reference TRBV7-2 and TRBJ1-2, is as follows: GAGVSQSPSNKVTEKGKDVELRCDPISGHTALYWYRQSLGQGLEFLIYFQGNSAPDKSGLPSDRFSAERTGGSVSTLTIQRTQQEDSAVYLCASSLDRAYDGYTFGSGTRLTVV.